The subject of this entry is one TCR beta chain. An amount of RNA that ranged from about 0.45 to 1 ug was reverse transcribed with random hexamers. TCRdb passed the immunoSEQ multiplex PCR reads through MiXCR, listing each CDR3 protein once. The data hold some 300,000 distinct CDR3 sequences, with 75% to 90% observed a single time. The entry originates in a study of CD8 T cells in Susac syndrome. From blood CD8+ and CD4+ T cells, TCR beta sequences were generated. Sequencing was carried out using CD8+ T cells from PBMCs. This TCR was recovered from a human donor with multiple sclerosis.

The CDR3 protein is CASTTWDTSTDTQYF. Written as DNA, the CDR3 is TGTGCCAGCACCACCTGGGACACCAGCACAGATACGCAGTATTTT. The rearrangement links TRBV12-3 or TRBV12-4 to TRBJ2-3; D perhaps matches TRBD1 (6 bases). The ends were cut back, 7 bases at V and 0 bases at J, with 14 bases in the middle. This CDR3 has 15 amino acids.